The rows below give T cell receptor beta chains drawn from one sample of a study of shared clonotypes between healthy human individuals. Clones were sequenced by immunoSEQ multiplex PCR, and TCRdb holds only the in-frame ones, with some missing. This table has 2,500,000 or so clones, roughly nine tenths appearing once. Sample: naive CD4+ T cells sorted from blood. These receptor sequences come from a young man in good health. CDR3s include the opening cysteine and the closing phenylalanine or tryptophan. A D gene is named only where the DNA matches it firmly. Rows may omit the clone size; those that give it use once, few, many or a size class.

abundance: once
v_gene: TRBV5-1
d_gene: NA
j_gene: TRBJ2-7
CDR3nt: TGCGCCAGCAGCTTCGGGGGGCTATACTACGAGCAGTACTTC
CDR3aa: CASSFGGLYYEQYF

abundance: NA
v_gene: TRBV28
d_gene: NA
j_gene: TRBJ1-4
CDR3nt: TGTGCCAGCGGCGCCCCCGTGAGGGGCCATGAAAAACTGTTTTTT
CDR3aa: CASGAPVRGHEKLFF

abundance: NA
v_gene: TRBV7-9
d_gene: NA
j_gene: TRBJ2-5
CDR3nt: TGTGCCAGCAGCTTGGGCAGAGGAGTCCCCCAGACCCAGTACTTC
CDR3aa: CASSLGRGVPQTQYF

abundance: NA
v_gene: TRBV5-1
d_gene: TRBD2
j_gene: TRBJ2-1
CDR3nt: TGCGCCAGCAGCTCCAGCGGGGGGGCGAATGAGCAGTTCTTC
CDR3aa: CASSSSGGANEQFF

abundance: NA
v_gene: TRBV30
d_gene: NA
j_gene: TRBJ2-5
CDR3nt: TGTGCCTGGAGTGTATTGAGGGAAGAGACCCAGTACTTC
CDR3aa: CAWSVLREETQYF

abundance: NA
v_gene: TRBV18
d_gene: NA
j_gene: TRBJ1-1
CDR3nt: TGTGCCAGCTCCCAAGAACAGGGAGTGGAAGCTTTCTTT
CDR3aa: CASSQEQGVEAFF

abundance: NA
v_gene: TRBV5-4
d_gene: NA
j_gene: TRBJ2-3
CDR3nt: TGTGCCAGCAGCTTGTCGAGCAGCTCCACAGATACGCAGTATTTT
CDR3aa: CASSLSSSSTDTQYF

abundance: NA
v_gene: TRBV5-4
d_gene: TRBD2
j_gene: TRBJ2-2
CDR3nt: TGTGCCAGCAGCTCACTACAGGGACTAGTAAAGGCCGGGGAGCTGTTTTTT
CDR3aa: CASSSLQGLVKAGELFF

abundance: NA
v_gene: TRBV7-2
d_gene: NA
j_gene: TRBJ1-2
CDR3nt: TGTGCCAGCAGCCTCAGGGAATATGGCTACACCTTC
CDR3aa: CASSLREYGYTF

abundance: NA
v_gene: TRBV5-5
d_gene: NA
j_gene: TRBJ1-1
CDR3nt: TGTGCCAGCAGCGTAGCCCTGACCAGGGACACTGAAGCTTTCTTT
CDR3aa: CASSVALTRDTEAFF

abundance: NA
v_gene: TRBV7-2
d_gene: TRBD2
j_gene: TRBJ2-5
CDR3nt: TGTGCCAGCAGCCTTAGCGGGGGGCGAGAGACCCAGTACTTC
CDR3aa: CASSLSGGRETQYF

abundance: NA
v_gene: TRBV10-1
d_gene: NA
j_gene: TRBJ1-5
CDR3nt: TGCGCCAGCAGTGAGGGTTTCGGGGATCAGCCCCAGCATTTT
CDR3aa: CASSEGFGDQPQHF

abundance: NA
v_gene: TRBV7-7
d_gene: NA
j_gene: TRBJ2-3
CDR3nt: TGTGCTAGCAGCTTAGACCGTACAGATACGCAGTATTTT
CDR3aa: CASSLDRTDTQYF

abundance: NA
v_gene: TRBV28
d_gene: NA
j_gene: TRBJ2-7
CDR3nt: TGTGCCAGCAGTTTCAGGACCTTTTTCTCCTACGAGCAGTACTTC
CDR3aa: CASSFRTFFSYEQYF

abundance: NA
v_gene: TRBV10-2
d_gene: NA
j_gene: TRBJ1-1
CDR3nt: TGCGCCAGCACTACGACGCGAGCGAAGGGTACTTACACTGAAGCTTTCTTT
CDR3aa: CASTTTRAKGTYTEAFF

abundance: NA
v_gene: TRBV5-1
d_gene: NA
j_gene: TRBJ2-7
CDR3nt: TGCGCCAGCGGAGACACTGGCGAGCAGTACTTC
CDR3aa: CASGDTGEQYF

abundance: NA
v_gene: TRBV5-1
d_gene: TRBD1
j_gene: TRBJ1-1
CDR3nt: TGCGCCAGCGGACAGGGCGCGAACACTGAAGCTTTCTTT
CDR3aa: CASGQGANTEAFF

abundance: NA
v_gene: TRBV4-3
d_gene: NA
j_gene: TRBJ2-1
CDR3nt: TGCGCCAGCAGCCAAGAGGCAAGCTCCTACAATGAGCAGTTCTTC
CDR3aa: CASSQEASSYNEQFF

abundance: NA
v_gene: TRBV5-6
d_gene: NA
j_gene: TRBJ2-6
CDR3nt: TGTGCCAGCAGCACCCAGGGACCTGGGGCCAACGTCCTGACTTTC
CDR3aa: CASSTQGPGANVLTF

abundance: NA
v_gene: TRBV5-5
d_gene: TRBD1
j_gene: TRBJ2-7
CDR3nt: TGTGCCAGCTCCCGGACAGGTTCGAACTACGAGCAGTACTTC
CDR3aa: CASSRTGSNYEQYF

abundance: NA
v_gene: TRBV10-1
d_gene: NA
j_gene: TRBJ1-1
CDR3nt: TGCGCCAGCAGTGAGGGGGGAGGGAACACTGAAGCTTTCTTT
CDR3aa: CASSEGGGNTEAFF